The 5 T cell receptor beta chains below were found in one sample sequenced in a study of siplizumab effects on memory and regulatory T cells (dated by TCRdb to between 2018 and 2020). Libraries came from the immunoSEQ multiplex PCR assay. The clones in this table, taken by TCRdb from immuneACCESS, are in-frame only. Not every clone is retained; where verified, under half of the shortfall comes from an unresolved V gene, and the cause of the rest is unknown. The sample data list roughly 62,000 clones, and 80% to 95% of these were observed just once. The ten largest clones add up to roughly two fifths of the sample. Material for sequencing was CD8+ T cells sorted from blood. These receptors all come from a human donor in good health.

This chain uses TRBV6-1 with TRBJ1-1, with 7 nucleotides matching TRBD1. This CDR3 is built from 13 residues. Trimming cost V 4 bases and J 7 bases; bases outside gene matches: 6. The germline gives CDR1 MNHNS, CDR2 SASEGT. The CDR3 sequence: CASSVGGAGEAFF. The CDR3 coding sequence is TGTGCCAGCAGTGTAGGGGGCGCGGGTGAAGCTTTCTTT.

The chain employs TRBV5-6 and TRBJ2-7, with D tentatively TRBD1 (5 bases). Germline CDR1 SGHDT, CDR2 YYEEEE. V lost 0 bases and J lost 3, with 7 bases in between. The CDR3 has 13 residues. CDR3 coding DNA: TGTGCCAGCAGCTTGGAAGGGGTCTACGAGCAGTACTTC. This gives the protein CASSLEGVYEQYF.

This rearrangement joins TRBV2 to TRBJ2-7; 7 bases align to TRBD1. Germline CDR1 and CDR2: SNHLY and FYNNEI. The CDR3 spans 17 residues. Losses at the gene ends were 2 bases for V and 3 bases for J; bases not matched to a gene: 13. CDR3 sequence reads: CASSENPRDSSYYEQYF. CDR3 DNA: TGTGCCAGCAGTGAAAATCCCCGGGACAGCAGCTACTACGAGCAGTACTTC.

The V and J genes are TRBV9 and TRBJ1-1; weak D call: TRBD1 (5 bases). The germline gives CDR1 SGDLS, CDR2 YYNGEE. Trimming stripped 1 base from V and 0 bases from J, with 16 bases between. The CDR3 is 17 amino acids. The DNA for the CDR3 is TGTGCCAGCAGCGTAATGGACCAGGGTGTGTTGAACACTGAAGCTTTCTTT. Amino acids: CASSVMDQGVLNTEAFF.

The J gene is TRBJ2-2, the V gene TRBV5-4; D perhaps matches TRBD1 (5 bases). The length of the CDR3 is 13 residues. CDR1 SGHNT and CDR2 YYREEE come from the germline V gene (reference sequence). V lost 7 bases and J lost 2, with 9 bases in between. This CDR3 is CASETGNTGELFF. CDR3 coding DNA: TGTGCCAGCGAAACAGGAAACACCGGGGAGCTGTTTTTT. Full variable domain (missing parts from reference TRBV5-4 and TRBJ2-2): ETGVTQSPTHLIKTRGQQVTLRCSSQSGHNTVSWYQQALGQGPQFIFQYYREEENGRGNFPPRFSGLQFPNYSSELNVNALELDDSALYLCASETGNTGELFFGEGSRLTVL.